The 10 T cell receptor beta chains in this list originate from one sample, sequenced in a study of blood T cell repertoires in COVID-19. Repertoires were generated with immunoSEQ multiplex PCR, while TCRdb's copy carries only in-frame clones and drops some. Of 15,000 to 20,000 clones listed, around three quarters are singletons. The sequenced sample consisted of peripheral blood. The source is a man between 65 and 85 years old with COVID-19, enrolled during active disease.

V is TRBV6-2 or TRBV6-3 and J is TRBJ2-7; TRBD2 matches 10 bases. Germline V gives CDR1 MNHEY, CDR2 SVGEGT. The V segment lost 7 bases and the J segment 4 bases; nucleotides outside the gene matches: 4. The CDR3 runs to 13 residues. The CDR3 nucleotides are TGTGCCAGCAACCCTAGCGGGGGTTACGAGCAGTACTTC. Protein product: CASNPSGGYEQYF.

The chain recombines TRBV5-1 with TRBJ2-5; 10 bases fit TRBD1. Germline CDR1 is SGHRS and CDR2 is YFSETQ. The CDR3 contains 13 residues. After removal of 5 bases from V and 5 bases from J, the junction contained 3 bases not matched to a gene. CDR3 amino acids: CASRTGGLETQYF. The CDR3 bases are TGCGCCAGCAGGACAGGGGGCTTGGAGACCCAGTACTTC.

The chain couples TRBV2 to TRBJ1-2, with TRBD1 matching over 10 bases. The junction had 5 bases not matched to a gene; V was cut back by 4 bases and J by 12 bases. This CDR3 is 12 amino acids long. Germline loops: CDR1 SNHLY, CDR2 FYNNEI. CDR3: CASSGDRGSHTF. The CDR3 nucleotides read TGTGCCAGCAGTGGGGACAGGGGAAGTCACACCTTC. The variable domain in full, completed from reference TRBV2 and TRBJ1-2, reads EPEVTQTPSHQVTQMGQEVILRCVPISNHLYFYWYRQILGQKVEFLVSFYNNEISEKSEIFDDQFSVERPDGSNFTLKIRSTKLEDSAMYFCASSGDRGSHTFGSGTRLTVV.

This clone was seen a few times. CDR3 protein: CASSQQGPTEQYF. The DNA for the CDR3 is TGTGCCAGTAGTCAACAGGGGCCGACCGAGCAGTACTTC. V is TRBV19 and J is TRBJ2-7; TRBD1 agrees at 7 bases. The CDR3 length is 13 residues. V lost 5 bases and J lost 6; bases outside the gene matches: 7. Looked up from germline, CDR1 is LNHDA and CDR2 is SQIVND (reference sequence).

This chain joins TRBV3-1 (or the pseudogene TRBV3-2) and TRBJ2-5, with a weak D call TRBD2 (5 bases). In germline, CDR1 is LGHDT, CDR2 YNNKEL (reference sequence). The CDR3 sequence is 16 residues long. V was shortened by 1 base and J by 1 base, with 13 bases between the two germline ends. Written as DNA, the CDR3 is TGTGCCAGCAGCCAAGGCGGTAGCGCCCTCCAAGAGACCCAGTACTTC. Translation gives CASSQGGSALQETQYF.

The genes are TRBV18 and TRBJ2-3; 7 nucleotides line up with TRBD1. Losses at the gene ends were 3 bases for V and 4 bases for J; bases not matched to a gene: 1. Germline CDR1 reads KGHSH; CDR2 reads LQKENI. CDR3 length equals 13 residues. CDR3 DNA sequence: TGTGCCAGCTCACCGACAGGGTCAGATACGCAGTATTTT. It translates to CASSPTGSDTQYF.

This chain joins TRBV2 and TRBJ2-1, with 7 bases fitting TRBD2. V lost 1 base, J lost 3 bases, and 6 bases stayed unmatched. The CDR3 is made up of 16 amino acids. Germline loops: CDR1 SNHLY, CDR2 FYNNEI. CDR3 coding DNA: TGTGCCAGCAGTGAAGATGTGGGCGGGGGCTACAATGAGCAGTTCTTC. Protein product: CASSEDVGGGYNEQFF.

CDR3 in DNA: TGTGCCAGCAGCGTAGCAGGGGTAGGTAATTCACCCCTCCACTTT. Its protein is CASSVAGVGNSPLHF. J is TRBJ1-6 and V is TRBV9, with D possibly being TRBD1 (6 bases). Germline assignment: CDR1 SGDLS and CDR2 YYNGEE. CDR3 length: 15 residues. V gave up 0 bases and J gave up 6 bases, with 10 bases separating them. Supplemented by reference TRBV9 and TRBJ1-6, the full variable domain reads DSGVTQTPKHLITATGQRVTLRCSPRSGDLSVYWYQQSLDQGLQFLIQYYNGEERAKGNILERFSAQQFPDLHSELNLSSLELGDSALYFCASSVAGVGNSPLHFGNGTRLTVT.

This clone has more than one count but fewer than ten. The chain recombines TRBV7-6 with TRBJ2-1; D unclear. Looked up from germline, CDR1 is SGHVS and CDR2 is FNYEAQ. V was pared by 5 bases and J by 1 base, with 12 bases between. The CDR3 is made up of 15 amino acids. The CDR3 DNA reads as TGTGCCAGCAGCGTCGACTTCGGGTCCTACAATGAGCAGTTCTTC. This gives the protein CASSVDFGSYNEQFF.

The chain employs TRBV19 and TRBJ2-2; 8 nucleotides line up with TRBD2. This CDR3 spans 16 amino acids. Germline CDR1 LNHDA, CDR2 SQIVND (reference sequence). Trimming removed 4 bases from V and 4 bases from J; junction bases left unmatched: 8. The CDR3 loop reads CASSTLGLAGTGELFF. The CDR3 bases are TGTGCCAGTAGTACTCTCGGACTAGCTGGCACCGGGGAGCTGTTTTTT.